This T cell receptor beta chain is drawn from a study of beta chain features in type 1 diabetes. Worth noting for this clone: The antigen remains undetermined.

Whole-study findings and limits: The study found that naive, central memory and Treg TCRB repertoires appeared more similar in patients than in healthy donors.

All of the isolated RNA was reverse transcribed, so expressed TCRB transcripts were sequenced. Here immunoSEQ multiplex PCR was the method, and the copy in TCRdb shows in-frame clones only, minus some. The sample includes about half a million clones, over 25% of them seen just once. The sequence came from a man in his late teens or twenties in good health. Specimen: naive CD4+ T cells from blood.

The CDR3 here is CASSPYLDSYEQYF. DNA of the CDR3: TGTGCCAGCAGCCCCTACCTCGACAGTTACGAGCAGTACTTC. The rearrangement uses TRBV7-2 and TRBJ2-7; tentative D call: TRBD1 (5 bases). This CDR3 comprises 14 residues. V lost 5 bases and J 4 bases, leaving 15 bases between the germline ends. From germline, CDR1 is SGHTA and CDR2 FQGNSA.